These 8 T cell receptor beta chains came from one sample sequenced in a study of T cell responses to AZD1222 COVID-19 vaccine. TCRdb keeps only in-frame clones here, not all; method: immunoSEQ multiplex PCR. This repertoire shows over 120,000 clones, roughly 92% found once; its top ten account for approximately 1.5%. Sequenced material: peripheral blood, taken on day 0 of AZD1222 vaccination. These receptors were taken from an adult in good health.

V is TRBV5-1 and J is TRBJ1-6; D may be TRBD1 (6 bases). The CDR3 has 14 amino acids. Germline lookup yields CDR1 SGHRS and CDR2 YFSETQ. V lost 2 bases and J lost 10, with 13 bases in between. CDR3 DNA: TGCGCCAGCAGCTTCGAACAGGGAGGATCACCCCTCCACTTT. This translates into CASSFEQGGSPLHF. Together with reference TRBV5-1 and TRBJ1-6, the CDR3 gives the full variable domain: KAGVTQTPRYLIKTRGQQVTLSCSPISGHRSVSWYQQTPGQGLQFLFEYFSETQRNKGNFPGRFSGRQFSNSRSEMNVSTLELGDSALYLCASSFEQGGSPLHFGNGTRLTVT.

The chain combines TRBV3-1 (or the pseudogene TRBV3-2) with TRBJ2-7; D remains ambiguous. CDR1 is LGHDT, CDR2 YNNKEL, per germline (reference sequence). The CDR3 length is 15 residues. The V end lost 0 bases, the J end lost 1 base, and 10 bases lay between the germline ends. CDR3 coding DNA: TGTGCCAGCAGCCAAGACATGCAGGTTTCCTACGAGCAGTACTTC. Its translation: CASSQDMQVSYEQYF.

V gene TRBV5-1 combines with J gene TRBJ2-1; 8 positions match TRBD1. This CDR3 spans 13 amino acids. Germline values: CDR1 SGHRS, CDR2 YFSETQ. V was clipped by 2 bases and J by 7 bases; unmatched bases: 2. The CDR3 loop is CASSLNRGNEQFF. CDR3 DNA sequence: TGCGCCAGCAGCTTAAACAGGGGGAATGAGCAGTTCTTC.

The chain has TRBV27 and TRBJ1-1, with no clear D. The CDR3 extends over 13 amino acids. V gave up 3 bases and J gave up 3 bases, with 8 bases separating them. Germline V gene sequence: CDR1 MNHEY, CDR2 SMNVEV (reference sequence). In DNA form, the CDR3 reads TGTGCCAGCAGTTTGGGCAGATACACTGAAGCTTTCTTT. This gives the protein CASSLGRYTEAFF.

The rearrangement joins TRBV4-1 to TRBJ2-2; tentatively, D is TRBD2 (6 bases). CDR1 is MGHRA, CDR2 YSYEKL, per germline. The CDR3 is 12 residues long. V was shortened by 8 bases and J by 4 bases, with 8 bases between the two germline ends. The CDR3 DNA reads as TGCGCCAGCGGGAGGAGCACCGGGGAGCTGTTTTTT. Residues: CASGRSTGELFF.

This chain connects TRBV27 to TRBJ2-5; 9 bases match TRBD2. V gave up 5 bases and J gave up 9 bases; unmatched junction bases: 13. Germline loops: CDR1 MNHEY, CDR2 SMNVEV (reference sequence). The CDR3 has 15 amino acids. The CDR3 region has the DNA TGTGCCAGCAGTCCGGCGACTAGCGGAGCCCAGGCCCAGTACTTC. The encoded protein is CASSPATSGAQAQYF.

This clone appeared once. The chain carries TRBV18 and TRBJ2-5; D gene ambiguous. Germline CDR1 reads KGHSH; CDR2 reads LQKENI. Between the trimmed V and J ends, which lost 2 bases and 3 bases, there was a span of 7 bases. CDR3 size: 13 residues. CDR3 sequence: CASSPGPEETQYF. The DNA of the CDR3 is TGTGCCAGCTCACCAGGACCGGAAGAGACCCAGTACTTC.

V usage is TRBV10-1 and J usage is TRBJ2-1; TRBD2 might be the D (6 bases). CDR3 length: 15 amino acids. Germline V gene sequence: CDR1 WNHNN, CDR2 SYGVQD (reference sequence). This chain's CDR3 is CTIPFPGLSYNEQFF. The DNA of the CDR3 is TGCACCATCCCCTTTCCGGGACTCTCCTACAATGAGCAGTTCTTC.